This T cell receptor beta chain was obtained from a study of T-cell memory formation after mild COVID-19. About the research overall: Largely donor-specific sequence clusters came from a couple of donors.

MiXCR, run by TCRdb on the 5' RACE reads, gives a single entry per CDR3 protein. The data contain tens of thousands of distinct CDR3 sequences, roughly 7.2% of them seen just once; the ten biggest clones take up roughly 0.79%. Study results and limitations: Pre-infection memory held some responding clones, suggesting pre-existing cross-reactive T cells responded. Contracting CD4+ clones lay largely in CM and EM, with CD8+ ones residing in EMRA.

As regards this clonotype: As yet, its antigen is unknown.

The J segment lost 7 bases and the V segment lost 2 bases, leaving 11 bases of the junction unmatched. The CDR3 extends over 16 amino acids. Per the germline V gene, CDR1 is SGDLS and CDR2 is YYNGEE. Sequenced: PBMCs or a T cell subset sorted from them (not recorded which). The clonotype originates from an adult who had mild COVID-19 (a few samples of this study predate the infection). Cell type and time point are not known. The rearrangement links TRBV9 to TRBJ1-3, with TRBD1 matching over 8 bases. CDR3 coding DNA: TGTGCCAGCAGCGTCCAAGGAGGGAACAGGGGGAACACCATATATTTT. This encodes CASSVQGGNRGNTIYF.